The sequence of this T cell receptor beta chain was determined in a study of cytomegalovirus exposure and HLA in healthy donors. Primers included in the PCR were 60 Vbeta and 13 Jbeta primers. Clones were read by immunoSEQ multiplex PCR, and TCRdb kept only the in-frame ones, dropping some. The data show 95,000 to 110,000 clones, around four fifths seen once. The source material was PBMCs. This clonotype originated in a woman in her forties in good health and CMV-seronegative.

Here the CDR3 DNA reads TGTGCCAGTAGTGTACAGCGGAGGCAGACTGAAAAACTGTTTTTT. This sequence encodes CASSVQRRQTEKLFF. V gene TRBV19 combines with J gene TRBJ1-4, with D hard to call. Trimming stripped 5 bases from V and 7 bases from J, with 17 bases between. The CDR3 is made up of 15 amino acids. The germline gives CDR1 LNHDA, CDR2 SQIVND (reference sequence).